Presented here are 20 T cell receptor beta chains from one specimen sequenced in a study of blood T cell dynamics during melanoma immunotherapy (TCRdb year 2020). The library was prepared using the immunoSEQ multiplex PCR assay. The table was pulled from immuneACCESS by TCRdb, which kept in-frame rearrangements only. Such tables lose some clones; where checked, under half of the loss comes from unresolved V genes, and the rest has no known cause. Counted in this sample were some 9,400 clones; 86% of them appeared once. The ten largest clones represent about 10% of the sample. What this sample's time point label stands for: pre-treatment baseline. Specimen: blood, collected from a patient treated with checkpoint blockade. The receptors derive from a human donor with melanoma.

V gene TRBV5-1 combines with J gene TRBJ2-3, with a tentative D call TRBD2 (5 bases). Germline V gene data show CDR1 as SGHRS and CDR2 as YFSETQ. The CDR3 consists of 13 residues. Trimming removed 4 bases at V and 6 bases at J, with 12 bases between. The CDR3 region is CASSPRGFDTQYF. DNA of the CDR3: TGCGCCAGCAGCCCACGGGGTTTTGATACGCAGTATTTT.

The chain carries TRBV19 and TRBJ2-3, with 9 bases matching TRBD2. CDR3 length: 16 amino acids. Germline CDR1 is LNHDA and CDR2 is SQIVND (reference sequence). V shed 5 bases, J shed 3 bases, and the junction held 9 bases outside the gene matches. CDR3 region: CASSPVAGGLTDTQYF. Written as DNA, the CDR3 is TGTGCCAGTAGTCCCGTTGCGGGGGGGCTTACAGATACGCAGTATTTT.

This chain links TRBV27 with TRBJ2-3, with TRBD1 matching 8 bases. Germline V lookup: CDR1 MNHEY, CDR2 SMNVEV (reference sequence). The CDR3 has 15 amino acids. Losses at the gene ends were 3 bases for V and 6 bases for J; bases not matched to a gene: 8. CDR3 sequence (DNA): TGTGCCAGCAGTTTGAAGCAGGGGGCATCTGATACGCAGTATTTT. Residues: CASSLKQGASDTQYF.

This rearrangement joins TRBV6-1 to TRBJ2-2; 8 nucleotides line up with TRBD1. CDR1 is MNHNS and CDR2 is SASEGT in the germline V gene. CDR3 length: 15 amino acids. Trimming cost V 6 bases and J 1 base; bases outside gene matches: 4. The CDR3 spells CASRPGTGNTGELFF. The CDR3 bases are TGTGCCAGCAGGCCCGGGACAGGGAACACCGGGGAGCTGTTTTTT.

The rearrangement links TRBV5-1 to TRBJ1-2; D is undetermined. The CDR3 runs 12 residues. V lost 4 bases, J lost 5 bases, and 9 bases lay in between. Germline loops: CDR1 SGHRS, CDR2 YFSETQ. Here the CDR3 reads CASSGSTYGYTF. CDR3 nucleotides: TGCGCCAGCAGCGGGTCCACTTATGGCTACACCTTC.

In its sample, this clone was seen once. Here the CDR3 reads CASSPQQGDYGYTF. The DNA for the CDR3 is TGTGCCAGCTCACCACAACAGGGGGACTATGGCTACACCTTC. This chain connects TRBV18 to TRBJ1-2; 8 bases map to TRBD1. The CDR3 runs 14 residues. V was pared by 1 base and J by 3 bases, with 1 base of the junction left unmatched. Germline-derived CDR1 and CDR2 are KGHSH and LQKENI.

The chain employs TRBV2 and TRBJ2-3; perhaps TRBD2 as D (6 bases). The CDR3 loop spans 13 amino acids. Germline V CDR1 and CDR2: SNHLY, FYNNEI. The V end lost 7 bases, the J end lost 6 bases, and 14 bases lay between the germline ends. CDR3 in amino acids: CASTRGGVDTQYF. In nucleotides, the CDR3 is TGTGCCAGCACCCGAGGAGGGGTGGATACGCAGTATTTT.

This chain uses TRBV30 with TRBJ1-4, with D tentatively TRBD1 (5 bases). CDR1 and CDR2 from the germline V gene are GTSNPN and SVGIG (reference sequence). The V and J ends lost 5 bases and 7 bases respectively, with 17 bases between them. The CDR3 is 14 residues long. DNA of the CDR3: TGTGCCTGGGGGCCTTCGGGGGTTGGTGAAAAACTGTTTTTT. Protein sequence: CAWGPSGVGEKLFF.

The V call is TRBV15, the J call TRBJ2-1; unclear D gene. From germline, CDR1 is LNHNV and CDR2 YYDKDF (reference sequence). Trimming shortened V by 3 bases and J by 3 bases, and 6 bases separated the two germline ends. The CDR3 runs 13 residues. The CDR3 region is CATSSSGYNEQFF. CDR3 bases: TGTGCCACCAGCAGTTCTGGCTACAATGAGCAGTTCTTC.

This chain connects TRBV2 to TRBJ1-5; D not certain. This CDR3 has 15 amino acids. V was shortened by 2 bases and J by 2 bases, with 10 bases between the two germline ends. Looked up from germline, CDR1 is SNHLY and CDR2 is FYNNEI. CDR3 sequence reads: CASSEPGGGNQPQHF. The CDR3 coding sequence is TGTGCCAGCAGTGAACCAGGTGGGGGCAATCAGCCCCAGCATTTT. The full variable domain, rest sourced from reference TRBV2 and TRBJ1-5, is EPEVTQTPSHQVTQMGQEVILRCVPISNHLYFYWYRQILGQKVEFLVSFYNNEISEKSEIFDDQFSVERPDGSNFTLKIRSTKLEDSAMYFCASSEPGGGNQPQHFGDGTRLSIL.

This sequence joins TRBV13 and TRBJ2-7, with D unclear. V was pared by 6 bases and J by 0 bases, with 12 bases between. CDR1 PRHDT and CDR2 FYEKMQ come from the germline V gene (reference sequence). The CDR3 spans 14 residues. The CDR3 sequence is CASRDGRFSYEQYF. The CDR3 DNA follows: TGTGCCAGCAGGGATGGTAGATTCTCCTACGAGCAGTACTTC.

The V gene is TRBV7-9, the J gene TRBJ1-1, with 7 bases fitting TRBD1. V shed 6 bases, J shed 2 bases, and the junction held 3 bases outside the gene matches. The CDR3 is made up of 13 amino acids. Germline CDR1 is SEHNR and CDR2 is FQNEAQ (reference sequence). The CDR3 region has the DNA TGTGCCAGCAGAGGACAGGCCAACACTGAAGCTTTCTTT. Translated, it gives CASRGQANTEAFF.

V gene TRBV11-2 combines with J gene TRBJ2-7; a weak D match, TRBD2 (6 bases). Trimming removed 5 bases from V and 6 bases from J, with 11 bases in between. This CDR3 is 12 amino acids long. CDR1 SGHAT and CDR2 FQNNGV come from the germline V gene. DNA for the CDR3: TGTGCCAGCAGCCAGGGACTTCCCGAGCAGTACTTC. Translation gives CASSQGLPEQYF.

In its sample, this clone was seen a few times. The chain links TRBV11-2 to TRBJ2-2; 10 nucleotides align to TRBD1. CDR3 length: 17 residues. In germline, CDR1 is SGHAT, CDR2 FQNNGV. With V trimmed by 5 bases and J by 7 bases, 13 bases remained unmatched. This CDR3 reads CASSGSRDRGGDGELFF. The CDR3 DNA is TGTGCCAGCAGCGGCAGCCGGGACAGGGGTGGCGACGGGGAGCTGTTTTTT. The entire variable domain, with the rest obtained from reference TRBV11-2 and TRBJ2-2, is as follows: EAGVAQSPRYKIIEKRQSVAFWCNPISGHATLYWYQQILGQGPKLLIQFQNNGVVDDSQLPKDRFSAERLKGVDSTLKIQPAKLEDSAVYLCASSGSRDRGGDGELFFGEGSRLTVL.

This clone was found once. The chain uses TRBV9 and TRBJ1-6; D is unclear. Trimming stripped 0 bases from V and 8 bases from J, with 9 bases between. CDR1 is SGDLS, CDR2 YYNGEE, per germline. This CDR3 has 14 amino acids. The CDR3 DNA follows: TGTGCCAGCAGCGTAGTACACACCGATTCACCCCTCCACTTT. Its translation: CASSVVHTDSPLHF.

The V call is TRBV6-5, the J call TRBJ2-7; unclear D gene. V dropped 1 base and J dropped 5 bases, with 12 bases sitting between them. Germline CDR1 is MNHEY and CDR2 is SVGAGI. CDR3 length: 14 amino acids. Here the CDR3 reads CASSYLGLRHEQYF. The CDR3 DNA is TGTGCCAGCAGTTACTTAGGCTTAAGGCACGAGCAGTACTTC.

V and J are TRBV27 and TRBJ2-1, with D hard to call. CDR1 is MNHEY and CDR2 is SMNVEV in the germline V gene (reference sequence). V was cut by 0 bases and J by 0 bases, with 12 bases left in between. The CDR3 runs to 17 residues. The chain's CDR3 is CASSLSWAASSYNEQFF. The CDR3 bases are TGTGCCAGCAGTTTATCGTGGGCGGCGAGCTCCTACAATGAGCAGTTCTTC.

The V call is TRBV6-5, the J call TRBJ2-7, with 8 bases fitting TRBD1. The CDR3 runs to 14 residues. Germline V lookup: CDR1 MNHEY, CDR2 SVGAGI. V lost 6 bases to trimming and J lost 5 bases; unmatched junction nucleotides: 9. CDR3: CASSPDRARHEQYF. The CDR3 DNA reads as TGTGCCAGCAGCCCGGACAGGGCTAGGCACGAGCAGTACTTC.

This clone was seen only once. The rearrangement joins TRBV5-1 to TRBJ2-3, with D possibly matching TRBD2 (6 bases). CDR3 length: 17 amino acids. Germline V lookup: CDR1 SGHRS, CDR2 YFSETQ. V was pared by 6 bases and J by 4 bases, with 24 bases between. In DNA form, the CDR3 reads TGCGCCAGCAACTCCGGGGACGGGGGTAGCAGACCAGATACGCAGTATTTT. Amino acid sequence: CASNSGDGGSRPDTQYF.

The chain has TRBV30 and TRBJ2-7, with TRBD1 matching 9 bases. The CDR3 covers 15 residues. V dropped 0 bases and J dropped 4; count of bases not matched to a gene: 7. Germline V gene sequence: CDR1 GTSNPN, CDR2 SVGIG (reference sequence). The CDR3 reads CAWSVEGQGLYEQYF. CDR3 DNA: TGTGCCTGGAGTGTAGAGGGACAGGGTTTATACGAGCAGTACTTC. Full variable domain (outside the CDR3, taken from reference TRBV30 and TRBJ2-7): SQTIHQWPATLVQPVGSPLSLECTVEGTSNPNLYWYRQAAGRGLQLLFYSVGIGQISSEVPQNLSASRPQDRQFILSSKKLLLSDSGFYLCAWSVEGQGLYEQYFGPGTRLTVT.